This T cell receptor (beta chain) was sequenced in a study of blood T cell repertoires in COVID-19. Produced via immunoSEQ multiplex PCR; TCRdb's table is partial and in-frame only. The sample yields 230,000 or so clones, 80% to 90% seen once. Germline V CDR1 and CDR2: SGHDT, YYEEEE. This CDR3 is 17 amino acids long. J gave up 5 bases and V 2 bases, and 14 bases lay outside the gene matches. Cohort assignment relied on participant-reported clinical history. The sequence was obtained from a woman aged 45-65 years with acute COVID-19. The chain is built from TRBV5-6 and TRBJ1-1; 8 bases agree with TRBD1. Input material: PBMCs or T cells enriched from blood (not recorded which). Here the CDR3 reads CASSLLPRGLERTEAFF. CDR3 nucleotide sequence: TGTGCCAGCAGCTTATTGCCCAGGGGGCTGGAGAGAACTGAAGCTTTCTTT. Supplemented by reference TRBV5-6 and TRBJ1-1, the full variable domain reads DAGVTQSPTHLIKTRGQQVTLRCSPKSGHDTVSWYQQALGQGPQFIFQYYEEEERQRGNFPDRFSGHQFPNYSSELNVNALLLGDSALYLCASSLLPRGLERTEAFFGQGTRLTVV.